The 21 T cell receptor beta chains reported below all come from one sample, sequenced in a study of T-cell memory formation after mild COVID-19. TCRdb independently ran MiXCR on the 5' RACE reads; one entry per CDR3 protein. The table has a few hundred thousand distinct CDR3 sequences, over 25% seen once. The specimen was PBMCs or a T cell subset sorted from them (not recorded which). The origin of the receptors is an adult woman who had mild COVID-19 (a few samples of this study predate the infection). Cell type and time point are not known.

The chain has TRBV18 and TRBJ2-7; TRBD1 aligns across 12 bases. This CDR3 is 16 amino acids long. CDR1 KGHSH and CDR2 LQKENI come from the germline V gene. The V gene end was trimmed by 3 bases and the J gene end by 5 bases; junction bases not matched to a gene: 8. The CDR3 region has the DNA TGTGCCAGCTCACCGGGCGGGACAGGGGGCGTTCACGAGCAGTACTTC. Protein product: CASSPGGTGGVHEQYF.

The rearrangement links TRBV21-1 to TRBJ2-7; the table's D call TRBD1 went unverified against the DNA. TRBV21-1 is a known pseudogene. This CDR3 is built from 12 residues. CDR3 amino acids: CASSRGRHEQYF. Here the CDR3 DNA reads TGTGCCAGCAGCAGGGGGCGGCACGAGCAGTACTTC.

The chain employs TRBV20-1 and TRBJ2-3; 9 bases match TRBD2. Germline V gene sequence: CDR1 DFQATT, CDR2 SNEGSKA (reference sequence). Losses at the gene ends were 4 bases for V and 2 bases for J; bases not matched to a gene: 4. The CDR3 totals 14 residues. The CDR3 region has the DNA TGCAGTGCTAATAGCGGGGGCTACACAGATACGCAGTATTTT. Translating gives CSANSGGYTDTQYF.

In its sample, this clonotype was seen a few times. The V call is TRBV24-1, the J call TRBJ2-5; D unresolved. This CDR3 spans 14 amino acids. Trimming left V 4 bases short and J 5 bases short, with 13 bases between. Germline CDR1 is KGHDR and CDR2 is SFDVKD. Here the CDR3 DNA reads TGTGCCACCAGTGACCCCTGGGTCAGCGAGACCCAGTACTTC. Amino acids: CATSDPWVSETQYF.

The CDR3 loop reads CATSQGIGTDTQYF. The CDR3 nucleotides read TGTGCCACCAGCCAGGGTATTGGCACAGATACGCAGTATTTT. V usage is TRBV15 and J usage is TRBJ2-3; tentatively, D is TRBD1 (5 bases). Trimming removed 5 bases from V and 1 base from J, with 10 bases in between. The germline V gene has CDR1 LNHNV and CDR2 YYDKDF (reference sequence). The CDR3 covers 14 residues. Drawing the rest from reference TRBV15 and TRBJ2-3, the complete variable domain is DAMVIQNPRYQVTQFGKPVTLSCSQTLNHNVMYWYQQKSSQAPKLLFHYYDKDFNNEADTPDNFQSRRPNTSFCFLDIRSPGLGDTAMYLCATSQGIGTDTQYFGPGTRLTVL.

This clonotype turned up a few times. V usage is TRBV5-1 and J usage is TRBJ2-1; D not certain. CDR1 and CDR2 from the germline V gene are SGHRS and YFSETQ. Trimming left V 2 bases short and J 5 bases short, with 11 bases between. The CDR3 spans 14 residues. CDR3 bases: TGCGCCAGCAGCTTCGAGTGGGCCCACAATGAGCAGTTCTTC. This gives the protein CASSFEWAHNEQFF. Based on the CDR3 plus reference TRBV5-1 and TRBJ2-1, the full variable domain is KAGVTQTPRYLIKTRGQQVTLSCSPISGHRSVSWYQQTPGQGLQFLFEYFSETQRNKGNFPGRFSGRQFSNSRSEMNVSTLELGDSALYLCASSFEWAHNEQFFGPGTRLTVL.

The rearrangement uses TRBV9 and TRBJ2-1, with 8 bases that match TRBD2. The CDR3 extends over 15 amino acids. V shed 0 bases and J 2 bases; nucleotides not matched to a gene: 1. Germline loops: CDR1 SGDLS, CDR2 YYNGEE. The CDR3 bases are TGTGCCAGCAGCGTAGGACTAGCGACCTACAATGAGCAGTTCTTC. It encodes CASSVGLATYNEQFF.

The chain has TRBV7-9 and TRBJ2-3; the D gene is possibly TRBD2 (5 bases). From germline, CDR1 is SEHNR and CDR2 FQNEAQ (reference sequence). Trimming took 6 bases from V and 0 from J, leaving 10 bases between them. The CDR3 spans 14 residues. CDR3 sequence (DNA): TGTGCCAGCAGTCTAGCCCCAAGCACAGATACGCAGTATTTT. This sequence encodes CASSLAPSTDTQYF.

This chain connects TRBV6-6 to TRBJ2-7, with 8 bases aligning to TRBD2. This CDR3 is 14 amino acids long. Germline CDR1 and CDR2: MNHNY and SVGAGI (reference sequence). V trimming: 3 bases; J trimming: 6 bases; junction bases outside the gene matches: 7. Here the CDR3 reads CASSYSQRGSEQYF. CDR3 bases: TGTGCCAGCAGTTATTCCCAGCGGGGGAGCGAGCAGTACTTC.

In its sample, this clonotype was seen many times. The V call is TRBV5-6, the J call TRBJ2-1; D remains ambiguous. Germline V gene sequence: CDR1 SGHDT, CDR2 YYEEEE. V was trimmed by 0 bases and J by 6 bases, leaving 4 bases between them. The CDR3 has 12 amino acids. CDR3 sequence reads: CASSLGTNEQFF. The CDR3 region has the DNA TGTGCCAGCAGCTTGGGCACCAATGAGCAGTTCTTC.

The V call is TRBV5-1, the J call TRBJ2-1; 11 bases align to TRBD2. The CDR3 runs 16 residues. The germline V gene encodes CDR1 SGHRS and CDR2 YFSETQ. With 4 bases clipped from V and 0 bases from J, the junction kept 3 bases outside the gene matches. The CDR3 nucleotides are TGCGCCAGCAGCCCGGGGACTAGCGGCTCCTACAATGAGCAGTTCTTC. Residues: CASSPGTSGSYNEQFF.

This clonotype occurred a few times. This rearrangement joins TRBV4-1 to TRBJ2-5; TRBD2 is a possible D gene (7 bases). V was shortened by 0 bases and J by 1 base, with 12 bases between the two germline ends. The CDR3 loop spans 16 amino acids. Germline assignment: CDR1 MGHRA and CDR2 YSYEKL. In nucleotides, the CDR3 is TGCGCCAGCAGCCAAGATACGCGGGGGCTCCAAGAGACCCAGTACTTC. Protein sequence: CASSQDTRGLQETQYF.

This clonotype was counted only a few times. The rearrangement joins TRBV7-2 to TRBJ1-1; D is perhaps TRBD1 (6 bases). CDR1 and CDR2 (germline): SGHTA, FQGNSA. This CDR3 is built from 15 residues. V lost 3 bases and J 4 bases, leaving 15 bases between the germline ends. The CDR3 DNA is TGTGCCAGCAGCTTGTTACGGGACATGGGCACTGAAGCTTTCTTT. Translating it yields CASSLLRDMGTEAFF.

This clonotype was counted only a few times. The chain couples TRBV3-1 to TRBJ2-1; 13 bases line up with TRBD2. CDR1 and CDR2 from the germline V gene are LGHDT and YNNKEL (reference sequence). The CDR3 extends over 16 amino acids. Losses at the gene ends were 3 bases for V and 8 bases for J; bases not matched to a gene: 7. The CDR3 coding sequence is TGTGCCAGCAGCCAGTTACTAGCGGGGGGGCGCGATGAGCAGTTCTTC. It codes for CASSQLLAGGRDEQFF.

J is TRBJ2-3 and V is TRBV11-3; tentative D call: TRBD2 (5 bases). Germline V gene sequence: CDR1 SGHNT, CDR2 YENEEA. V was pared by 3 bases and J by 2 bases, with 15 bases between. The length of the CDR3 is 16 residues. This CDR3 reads CASSFPPAEPTDTQYF. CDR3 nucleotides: TGTGCCAGCAGCTTTCCTCCAGCGGAGCCCACAGATACGCAGTATTTT.

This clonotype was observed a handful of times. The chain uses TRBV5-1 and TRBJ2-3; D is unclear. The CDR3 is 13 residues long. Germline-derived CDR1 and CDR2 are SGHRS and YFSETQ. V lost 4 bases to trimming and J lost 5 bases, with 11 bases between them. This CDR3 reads CASSDGVGDTQYF. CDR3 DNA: TGCGCCAGCAGCGACGGAGTTGGAGATACGCAGTATTTT.

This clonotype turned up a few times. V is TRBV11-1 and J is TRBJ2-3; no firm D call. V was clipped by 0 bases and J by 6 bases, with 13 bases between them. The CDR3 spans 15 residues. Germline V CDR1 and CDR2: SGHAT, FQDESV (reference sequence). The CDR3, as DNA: TGTGCCAGCAGCTTAGCCGAGCTTACTTTGGATACGCAGTATTTT. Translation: CASSLAELTLDTQYF.

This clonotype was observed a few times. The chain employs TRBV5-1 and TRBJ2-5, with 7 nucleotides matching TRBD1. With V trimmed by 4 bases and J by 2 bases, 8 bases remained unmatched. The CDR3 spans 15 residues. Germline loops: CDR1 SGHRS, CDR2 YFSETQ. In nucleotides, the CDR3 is TGCGCCAGCAGCAAGTCGGACAGGAGTCAAGAGACCCAGTACTTC. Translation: CASSKSDRSQETQYF.

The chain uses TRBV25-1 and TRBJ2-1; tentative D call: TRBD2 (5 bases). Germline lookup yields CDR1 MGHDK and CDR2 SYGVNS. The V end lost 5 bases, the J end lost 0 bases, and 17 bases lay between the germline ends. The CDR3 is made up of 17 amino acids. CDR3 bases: TGTGCCAGCAGTTGGGCCCTAAGCGGAAGCTCCTACAATGAGCAGTTCTTC. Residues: CASSWALSGSSYNEQFF. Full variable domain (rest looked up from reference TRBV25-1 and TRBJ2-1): EADIYQTPRYLVIGTGKKITLECSQTMGHDKMYWYQQDPGMELHLIHYSYGVNSTEKGDLSSESTVSRIRTEHFPLTLESARPSHTSQYLCASSWALSGSSYNEQFFGPGTRLTVL.

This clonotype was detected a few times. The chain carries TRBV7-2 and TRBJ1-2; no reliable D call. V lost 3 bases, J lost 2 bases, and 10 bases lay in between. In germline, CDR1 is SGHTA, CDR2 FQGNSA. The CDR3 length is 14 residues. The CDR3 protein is CASSFLPMNYGYTF. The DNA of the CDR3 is TGTGCCAGCAGCTTTCTACCCATGAACTATGGCTACACCTTC.

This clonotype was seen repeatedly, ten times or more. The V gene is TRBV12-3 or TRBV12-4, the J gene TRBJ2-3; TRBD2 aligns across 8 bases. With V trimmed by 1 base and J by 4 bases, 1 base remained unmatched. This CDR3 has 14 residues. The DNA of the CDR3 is TGTGCCAGCAGTTTAGTCGGGAGGGCAGATACGCAGTATTTT. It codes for CASSLVGRADTQYF.